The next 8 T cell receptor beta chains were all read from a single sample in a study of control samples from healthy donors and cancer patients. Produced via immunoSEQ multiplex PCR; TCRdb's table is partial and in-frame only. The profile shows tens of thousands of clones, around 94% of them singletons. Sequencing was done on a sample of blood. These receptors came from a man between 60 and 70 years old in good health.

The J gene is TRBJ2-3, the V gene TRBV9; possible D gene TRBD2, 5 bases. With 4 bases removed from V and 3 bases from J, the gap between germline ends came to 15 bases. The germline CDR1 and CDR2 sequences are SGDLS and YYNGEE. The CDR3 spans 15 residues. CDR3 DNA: TGTGCCAGCAGCTTAGGACCGGGATCGACAGATACGCAGTATTTT. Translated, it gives CASSLGPGSTDTQYF.

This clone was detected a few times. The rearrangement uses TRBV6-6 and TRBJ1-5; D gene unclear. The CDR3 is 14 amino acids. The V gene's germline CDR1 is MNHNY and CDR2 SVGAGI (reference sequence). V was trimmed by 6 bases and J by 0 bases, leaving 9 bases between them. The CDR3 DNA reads TGTGCCAGCAGCGAGTTTTATAGCAATCAGCCCCAGCATTTT. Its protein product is CASSEFYSNQPQHF.

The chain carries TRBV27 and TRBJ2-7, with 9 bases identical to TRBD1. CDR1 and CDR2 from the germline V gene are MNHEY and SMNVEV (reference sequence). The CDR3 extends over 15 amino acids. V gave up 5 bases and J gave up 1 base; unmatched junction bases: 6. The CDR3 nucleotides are TGTGCCAGCAGTCTAGGGACAGGGCCATCCTACGAGCAGTACTTC. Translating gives CASSLGTGPSYEQYF.

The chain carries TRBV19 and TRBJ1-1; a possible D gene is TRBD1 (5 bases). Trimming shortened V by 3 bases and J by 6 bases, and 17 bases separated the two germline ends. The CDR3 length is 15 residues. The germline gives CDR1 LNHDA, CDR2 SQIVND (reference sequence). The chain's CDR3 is CASSMGKEGQAEAFF. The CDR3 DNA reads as TGTGCCAGTAGTATGGGTAAAGAGGGGCAGGCTGAAGCTTTCTTT.

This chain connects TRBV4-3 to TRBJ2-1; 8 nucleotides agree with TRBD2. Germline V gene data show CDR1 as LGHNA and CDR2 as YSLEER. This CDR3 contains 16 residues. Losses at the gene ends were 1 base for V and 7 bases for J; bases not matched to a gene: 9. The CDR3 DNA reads TGCGCCAGCAGCCAAGGTCCGGGACTAGTCGGGAATGAGCAGTTCTTC. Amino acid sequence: CASSQGPGLVGNEQFF.

CDR3 nucleotides: TGCAGCGTTCCCACCATTCGTGGCTACACCTTC. Its translation is CSVPTIRGYTF. The chain combines TRBV29-1 with TRBJ1-2; D unresolved. Germline CDR1 and CDR2: SQVTM and ANQGSEA. This CDR3 is built from 11 residues. Trimming took 5 bases from V and 7 from J, leaving 11 bases between them.

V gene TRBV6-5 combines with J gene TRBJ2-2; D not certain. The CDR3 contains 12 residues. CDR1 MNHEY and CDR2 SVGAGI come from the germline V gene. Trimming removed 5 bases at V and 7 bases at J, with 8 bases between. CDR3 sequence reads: CASSLRIGELFF. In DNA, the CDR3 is TGTGCCAGCAGTCTTCGAATCGGGGAGCTGTTTTTT.

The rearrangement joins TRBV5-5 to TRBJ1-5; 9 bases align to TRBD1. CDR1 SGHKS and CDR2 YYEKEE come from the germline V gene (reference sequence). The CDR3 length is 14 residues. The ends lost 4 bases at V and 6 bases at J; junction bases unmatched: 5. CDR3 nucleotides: TGTGCCAGCAGCCCTACAGGGGGCGGTCAGCCCCAGCATTTT. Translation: CASSPTGGGQPQHF.